This entry lists 20 T cell receptor beta chains sequenced from one sample in a study of early T cells in non-severe SARS-CoV-2 infection. MiXCR was run by TCRdb on the 5' RACE reads, yielding one entry per CDR3 protein. Found here are roughly 41,000 distinct CDR3 sequences, 4.7% of them singletons; the top ten hold less than 6%. The sample was whole blood. These receptors all come from an adult who was a healthcare worker with PCR-confirmed SARS-CoV-2 infection or an uninfected control (not recorded which).

The table lists this clonotype with many counts. The genes are TRBV9 and TRBJ1-2, with D hard to call. CDR1 is SGDLS and CDR2 is YYNGEE in the germline V gene. The CDR3 loop spans 15 amino acids. V was trimmed by 4 bases and J by 6 bases, leaving 19 bases between them. The CDR3, as DNA: TGTGCCAGCAGCTCTTGGACGGCGAAAGGTCATGGCTACACCTTC. This codes for CASSSWTAKGHGYTF.

The sample holds a few counts of this clonotype. The V and J genes are TRBV5-1 and TRBJ2-1, with 14 nucleotides matching TRBD2. Germline CDR1 and CDR2: SGHRS and YFSETQ. V lost 4 bases to trimming and J lost 6 bases; unmatched junction nucleotides: 3. CDR3 length equals 15 residues. CDR3 sequence: CASSPGLAGGNEQFF. The CDR3 coding sequence is TGCGCCAGCAGCCCTGGACTAGCGGGGGGCAATGAGCAGTTCTTC.

This chain links TRBV5-4 with TRBJ1-1; D possibly corresponds to TRBD1 (5 bases). There are 16 residues in the CDR3. Germline V gene lookup returns CDR1 SGHNT and CDR2 YYREEE (reference sequence). Trimming left V 0 bases short and J 2 bases short, with 14 bases between. The DNA for the CDR3 is TGTGCCAGCAGCTTGGAGATTGGGGGGACCAACACTGAAGCTTTCTTT. It yields the protein CASSLEIGGTNTEAFF. The whole variable domain, filled in from reference TRBV5-4 and TRBJ1-1, reads ETGVTQSPTHLIKTRGQQVTLRCSSQSGHNTVSWYQQALGQGPQFIFQYYREEENGRGNFPPRFSGLQFPNYSSELNVNALELDDSALYLCASSLEIGGTNTEAFFGQGTRLTVV.

In its sample, this clonotype was seen many times. The chain links TRBV11-2 to TRBJ2-2, with D maybe TRBD2 (5 bases). The germline V gene encodes CDR1 SGHAT and CDR2 FQNNGV. The CDR3 totals 14 residues. V shed 7 bases and J shed 5 bases, with 14 bases lying between them. For the CDR3, the DNA is TGTGCCAGCAACCTTCTTCGGGAAACCGGGGAGCTGTTTTTT. It encodes CASNLLRETGELFF.

In this sample, this clonotype turned up a few times. The J gene is TRBJ2-3, the V gene TRBV4-1; 10 bases are a match to TRBD2. V lost 3 bases to trimming and J lost 4 bases; unmatched junction nucleotides: 4. Germline assignment: CDR1 MGHRA and CDR2 YSYEKL. The CDR3 extends over 15 amino acids. The CDR3 coding sequence is TGCGCCAGCAGCCATCTAGCGGGAGCTCCAGATACGCAGTATTTT. This codes for CASSHLAGAPDTQYF.

This clonotype has just a few counts. The gene calls are TRBV5-1 and TRBJ2-1, with D possibly TRBD1 on 6 matching bases. Germline CDR1 and CDR2: SGHRS and YFSETQ. This CDR3 is 16 amino acids long. Between the trimmed V and J ends, which lost 1 base and 2 bases, there was a span of 13 bases. CDR3 amino acids: CASSLFTGWTYNEQFF. The CDR3 nucleotides are TGCGCCAGCAGCTTGTTTACAGGGTGGACCTACAATGAGCAGTTCTTC. The full variable domain, completed using reference TRBV5-1 and TRBJ2-1, is KAGVTQTPRYLIKTRGQQVTLSCSPISGHRSVSWYQQTPGQGLQFLFEYFSETQRNKGNFPGRFSGRQFSNSRSEMNVSTLELGDSALYLCASSLFTGWTYNEQFFGPGTRLTVL.

This clonotype appeared many times. The chain recombines TRBV7-9 with TRBJ1-1; possibly TRBD1 for D (6 bases). Germline V gives CDR1 SEHNR, CDR2 FQNEAQ (reference sequence). The CDR3 extends over 14 amino acids. V shed 5 bases and J shed 0 bases, with 10 bases lying between them. The CDR3 loop reads CASSPDSMNTEAFF. The CDR3 DNA reads as TGTGCCAGCAGCCCGGACAGTATGAACACTGAAGCTTTCTTT.

This clonotype came up many times. The V gene is TRBV2, the J gene TRBJ2-7, with 7 bases fitting TRBD1. The junction had 3 bases not matched to a gene; V was cut back by 0 bases and J by 1 base. Germline V gene lookup returns CDR1 SNHLY and CDR2 FYNNEI. The CDR3 is 15 residues long. Here the CDR3 reads CASSEAGRGSYEQYF. The CDR3 coding sequence is TGTGCCAGCAGTGAAGCGGGCAGGGGGTCCTACGAGCAGTACTTC.

In this sample, this clonotype turned up many times. The CDR3 DNA reads as TGTGCCAGCAGCCCAGGACAGGGAACGCGGTCTGGGGCCAACGTCCTGACTTTC. As protein: CASSPGQGTRSGANVLTF. The chain employs TRBV7-9 and TRBJ2-6; TRBD1 matches 8 bases. The CDR3 has 18 residues. V dropped 5 bases and J dropped 1; count of bases not matched to a gene: 10. The germline V gene encodes CDR1 SEHNR and CDR2 FQNEAQ (reference sequence).

This clonotype was found many times. The genes are TRBV5-1 and TRBJ2-7; tentatively, D is TRBD1 (7 bases). Germline CDR1 and CDR2: SGHRS and YFSETQ. V gave up 5 bases and J gave up 1 base, with 28 bases separating them. CDR3 size: 19 residues. CDR3 nucleotides: TGCGCCAGCAGTCAAGGAACGGGACAGACCTTTCGGGAGTCCTACGAGCAGTACTTC. Encoded protein: CASSQGTGQTFRESYEQYF.

The rearrangement joins TRBV5-1 to TRBJ2-7; TRBD2 might be the D (6 bases). The CDR3 runs to 15 residues. The germline V and J ends were trimmed by 6 bases and 0 bases, with 16 bases remaining between them. CDR1 and CDR2 from the germline V gene are SGHRS and YFSETQ. CDR3 residues: CASKMGGGTSYEQYF. CDR3 sequence (DNA): TGCGCCAGCAAGATGGGGGGAGGAACCTCCTACGAGCAGTACTTC.

This clonotype has ten or more counts. This chain links TRBV7-6 with TRBJ2-1, with D unclear. This CDR3 comprises 14 residues. V lost 1 base and J lost 6, with 10 bases in between. Germline loops: CDR1 SGHVS, CDR2 FNYEAQ. Here the CDR3 DNA reads TGTGCCAGCAGCTTAGGCCAATTCTCCAATGAGCAGTTCTTC. Encoded protein: CASSLGQFSNEQFF.

Points on this clonotype: Possible read error: a much larger clone is one base away. This chain uses TRBV29-1 with TRBJ2-3; 8 positions match TRBD2. V lost 6 bases to trimming and J lost 10 bases; unmatched junction nucleotides: 12. The CDR3 covers 13 residues. Germline V gives CDR1 SQVTM, CDR2 ANQGSEA. The CDR3 here is CSVALAEMTSQYF. CDR3 nucleotides: TGCAGCGTGGCACTAGCGGAAATGACTTCGCAGTATTTT.

This clonotype has at least ten counts. V is TRBV29-1 and J is TRBJ2-7, with D possibly called TRBD1 or TRBD2 (5 bases each). V was shortened by 7 bases and J by 3 bases, with 22 bases between the two germline ends. The CDR3 spans 15 residues. Germline CDR1 and CDR2: SQVTM and ANQGSEA. The CDR3 sequence is CSAVTRDGSFYEQYF. CDR3 nucleotides: TGCAGCGCAGTGACCCGGGACGGTTCGTTCTACGAGCAGTACTTC.

This clonotype was counted at least ten times. V is TRBV20-1 and J is TRBJ1-2; TRBD1 matches 7 bases. Germline V CDR1 and CDR2: DFQATT, SNEGSKA (reference sequence). This CDR3 comprises 11 residues. With V trimmed by 6 bases and J by 3 bases, 1 base remained unmatched. The CDR3 region has the DNA TGCAGTGCCAGGGGGGACTATGGCTACACCTTC. Translating gives CSARGDYGYTF.

The chain employs TRBV6-6 and TRBJ2-7; no clear D. Germline CDR1 MNHNY, CDR2 SVGAGI (reference sequence). This CDR3 has 14 residues. Trimming pared 11 bases from V and 0 bases from J, leaving 17 bases between. The CDR3 region has the DNA TGTGCCGCATTGGGTGACTTTTACTCCTACGAGCAGTACTTC. It specifies CAALGDFYSYEQYF.

A few counts support this clonotype. The rearrangement joins TRBV5-1 to TRBJ2-1, with TRBD2 matching 7 bases. The germline V gene has CDR1 SGHRS and CDR2 YFSETQ. Trimming at V came to 4 bases and at J to 2 bases, leaving 12 bases not matched to a gene. The CDR3 is made up of 17 amino acids. This CDR3 is CASSPNPTSPTYNEQFF. CDR3 nucleotides: TGCGCCAGCAGCCCTAATCCGACTAGCCCCACCTACAATGAGCAGTTCTTC.

This clonotype was recorded a few times. The rearrangement uses TRBV28 and TRBJ2-7; D is unresolved. This CDR3 contains 15 residues. Germline V gene sequence: CDR1 MDHEN, CDR2 SYDVKM. V lost 3 bases and J 0 bases, leaving 12 bases between the germline ends. CDR3 coding DNA: TGTGCCAGCAGTTTCACGGGCTTTAGCTCCTACGAGCAGTACTTC. Translation: CASSFTGFSSYEQYF.

This clonotype came up once. This may arise from a read error, as a much more abundant clone is one base away. V usage is TRBV3-1 and J usage is TRBJ1-6; D gene ambiguous. The CDR3 runs 12 residues. The germline gives CDR1 LGHDT, CDR2 YNNKEL (reference sequence). CDR3 nucleotides: TGTGCCACCCGGGAAGCCGGTTCACCCCTCCGCTTT. Translating it yields CATREAGSPLRF.

This clonotype appeared many times. The rearrangement links TRBV28 to TRBJ2-3; D gene unclear. The V and J ends lost 7 bases and 1 base respectively, with 18 bases between them. The CDR3 is made up of 16 amino acids. Germline V gives CDR1 MDHEN, CDR2 SYDVKM. CDR3 bases: TGTGCCAGCAAAAGGACGCACAGTCGCGGCACAGATACGCAGTATTTT. It codes for CASKRTHSRGTDTQYF.